This entry lists 21 T cell receptor beta chains sequenced from one sample in a study of blood T cell repertoires in COVID-19. Profiling relied on immunoSEQ multiplex PCR, and the TCRdb table lists in-frame clones only, not all of them. The sample holds approximately 110,000 clones, roughly 79% seen once. The specimen sequenced was peripheral blood. The receptor source for this set is a woman in her 70s with acute or convalescent COVID-19.

This clone was observed a few times. The CDR3: CASREGPGELFF. The CDR3 DNA is TGTGCCTCCCGGGAGGGACCCGGGGAGCTGTTTTTT. V and J are TRBV7-9 and TRBJ2-2; 8 nucleotides agree with TRBD2. V was clipped by 11 bases and J by 6 bases; unmatched bases: 5. CDR3 length: 12 residues. Germline V CDR1 and CDR2: SEHNR, FQNEAQ (reference sequence).

The chain combines TRBV7-8 with TRBJ1-1; 8 bases line up with TRBD1. The CDR3 spans 13 residues. V gave up 6 bases and J gave up 1 base; unmatched junction bases: 1. The V gene's germline CDR1 is SGHVS and CDR2 FQNEAQ. The CDR3 reads CASRDRGNTEAFF. The CDR3 DNA is TGTGCCAGCAGAGACAGGGGGAACACTGAAGCTTTCTTT.

This rearrangement joins TRBV19 to TRBJ2-2, with D uncertain. The CDR3 covers 12 residues. The V and J ends lost 1 base and 8 bases respectively, with 5 bases between them. Germline V gene sequence: CDR1 LNHDA, CDR2 SQIVND (reference sequence). The DNA of the CDR3 is TGTGCCAGTAGTATAGCCCTAGGGGAGCTGTTTTTT. Residues: CASSIALGELFF.

This clone was counted between two and nine times. The genes are TRBV4-2 and TRBJ2-1, with 9 bases lining up with TRBD2. Germline-derived CDR1 and CDR2 are LGHNA and YNFKEQ. This CDR3 comprises 16 residues. Unmatched junction bases numbered 9, after V lost 2 bases and J lost 7 bases. The CDR3 loop reads CASSQSRREGWNEQFF. CDR3 DNA sequence: TGTGCCAGCAGCCAAAGCCGGCGGGAGGGTTGGAATGAGCAGTTCTTC.

V gene TRBV25-1 combines with J gene TRBJ1-1, with a tentative D call TRBD1 (6 bases). Germline lookup yields CDR1 MGHDK and CDR2 SYGVNS. V lost 4 bases and J lost 0, with 12 bases in between. The CDR3 has 15 residues. CDR3 protein: CASSVFQGMNTEAFF. The CDR3 DNA is TGTGCCAGCAGTGTTTTTCAGGGGATGAACACTGAAGCTTTCTTT. The full variable domain, in which reference TRBV25-1 and TRBJ1-1 provide the parts outside the CDR3, is EADIYQTPRYLVIGTGKKITLECSQTMGHDKMYWYQQDPGMELHLIHYSYGVNSTEKGDLSSESTVSRIRTEHFPLTLESARPSHTSQYLCASSVFQGMNTEAFFGQGTRLTVV.

A few counts support this clone. The chain is built from TRBV28 and TRBJ1-1, with TRBD1 matching over 12 bases. Losses at the gene ends were 6 bases for V and 5 bases for J; bases not matched to a gene: 16. CDR3 length: 18 residues. Per the germline V gene, CDR1 is MDHEN and CDR2 is SYDVKM. Written as DNA, the CDR3 is TGTGCCAGCAGGCGATACACCGGGACAGGGGGCTCGATAACTGAAGCTTTCTTT. Protein sequence: CASRRYTGTGGSITEAFF.

This chain uses TRBV29-1 with TRBJ1-2; TRBD1 matches at 8 bases. The V and J ends lost 1 base and 9 bases, in that order; junction bases with no gene match: 4. The CDR3 has 12 amino acids. Per the germline V gene, CDR1 is SQVTM and CDR2 is ANQGSEA. The chain's CDR3 is CSVEGTGMSYTF. In DNA form, the CDR3 reads TGCAGCGTTGAAGGGACAGGGATGAGCTACACCTTC.

The chain is built from TRBV10-3 and TRBJ2-1; 14 bases line up with TRBD2. V gave up 10 bases and J gave up 9 bases; unmatched junction bases: 5. This CDR3 is 13 amino acids long. The germline CDR1 and CDR2 sequences are ENHRY and SYGVKD. CDR3: CASGTSGSGEQFF. CDR3 DNA: TGTGCCAGTGGGACTAGCGGGAGTGGTGAGCAGTTCTTC.

J is TRBJ1-1 and V is TRBV6-6; a weak D match, TRBD1 (6 bases). The CDR3 loop spans 15 amino acids. The germline V gene encodes CDR1 MNHNY and CDR2 SVGAGI (reference sequence). Trimming cost V 6 bases and J 1 base, with 15 bases left between them. CDR3 coding DNA: TGTGCCAGCAGGGGACATGGACAGCCGAACACTGAAGCTTTCTTT. Its translation is CASRGHGQPNTEAFF.

V and J are TRBV7-8 and TRBJ2-5; the match to TRBD2 covers 9 bases. With V trimmed by 6 bases and J by 5 bases, 7 bases remained unmatched. The CDR3 runs 14 residues. The germline V gene has CDR1 SGHVS and CDR2 FQNEAQ. DNA for the CDR3: TGTGCCAGCAGGGCCGGGACTAGCCGGGAGACCCAGTACTTC. Encoded protein: CASRAGTSRETQYF.

This sequence joins TRBV27 and TRBJ1-6; D possibly corresponds to TRBD1 (6 bases). Germline V gene sequence: CDR1 MNHEY, CDR2 SMNVEV (reference sequence). This CDR3 is built from 16 residues. Deletions cut 7 bases from V and 5 bases from J, with 18 bases between. This CDR3 reads CASTLSGTHNNSPLHF. DNA for the CDR3: TGTGCCAGCACCTTGTCCGGGACACACAATAATTCACCCCTCCACTTT.

This clone appeared many times. The chain employs TRBV4-2 and TRBJ2-2; possible D gene TRBD2, 6 bases. The germline CDR1 and CDR2 sequences are LGHNA and YNFKEQ. This CDR3 comprises 16 residues. V lost 3 bases, J lost 4 bases, and 15 bases lay in between. The CDR3 sequence: CASSHGSGAVTGELFF. The CDR3 coding sequence is TGTGCCAGCAGCCACGGTTCGGGAGCGGTCACCGGGGAGCTGTTTTTT.

CDR3 DNA sequence: TGCGCCAGCAGCTTGAATCCGGGAGCGGACACTGAAGCTTTCTTT. Translated, it gives CASSLNPGADTEAFF. This chain connects TRBV5-1 to TRBJ1-1; D is unresolved. There are 15 residues in the CDR3. Trimming took 1 base from V and 3 from J, leaving 13 bases between them. Germline CDR1 reads SGHRS; CDR2 reads YFSETQ.

V usage is TRBV9 and J usage is TRBJ1-1; D not resolved. Trimming removed 0 bases from V and 4 bases from J, with 7 bases in between. The germline V gene encodes CDR1 SGDLS and CDR2 YYNGEE. There are 13 residues in the CDR3. In DNA, the CDR3 is TGTGCCAGCAGCGTAGGAGTTAGCACTGAAGCTTTCTTT. This encodes CASSVGVSTEAFF.

The V and J genes are TRBV2 and TRBJ2-7; D may be TRBD2 (6 bases). The CDR3 contains 12 residues. Germline CDR1 SNHLY, CDR2 FYNNEI. The V end lost 7 bases, the J end lost 3 bases, and 10 bases lay between the germline ends. The CDR3 coding sequence is TGTGCCAGCAAGGGGACTTTCTACGAGCAGTACTTC. The encoded protein is CASKGTFYEQYF.

V usage is TRBV12-3 or TRBV12-4 and J usage is TRBJ2-1, with a weak D call TRBD2 (6 bases). Deletions cut 7 bases from V and 6 bases from J, with 13 bases between. The CDR3 is 13 residues long. CDR3 in DNA: TGTGCCAGCAAGCTCGGGGACTTCAATGAGCAGTTCTTC. Encoded protein: CASKLGDFNEQFF.

The chain has TRBV5-4 and TRBJ1-4; D is possibly TRBD1 (5 bases). The germline gives CDR1 SGHNT, CDR2 YYREEE (reference sequence). The CDR3 totals 14 residues. V was clipped by 1 base and J by 7 bases, with 11 bases between them. This CDR3 reads CASSLQGLSEKLFF. CDR3 bases: TGTGCCAGCAGCTTGCAGGGTCTGAGTGAAAAACTGTTTTTT.

Only a few counts were recorded for this clone. The chain recombines TRBV29-1 with TRBJ1-3; D not certain. Germline assignment: CDR1 SQVTM and CDR2 ANQGSEA. The CDR3 consists of 11 residues. CDR3 coding DNA: TGCAGTGGCGGGGCTGGAAACACCATATATTTT. Amino acids: CSGGAGNTIYF.

The rearrangement links TRBV12-1 to TRBJ2-1; the DNA was not used to check the table's D call, TRBD2. TRBV12-1 is annotated as a pseudogene. The CDR3 extends over 16 amino acids. The chain's CDR3 is CASSSGLAGINNEQFF. Written as DNA, the CDR3 is TGTGCCAGCAGCTCCGGACTAGCGGGAATCAACAATGAGCAGTTCTTC.

The chain employs TRBV19 and TRBJ1-2; the D gene is possibly TRBD1 (5 bases). V lost 9 bases to trimming and J lost 1 base, with 6 bases between them. This CDR3 contains 11 residues. Germline assignment: CDR1 LNHDA and CDR2 SQIVND (reference sequence). The CDR3, as DNA: TGTGCCAGCAGGGATAACTATGGCTACACCTTC. This gives the protein CASRDNYGYTF.

CDR3 DNA: TGTGCCAGCAGTACCGACAGGGGAAACATTCAGTACTTC. It codes for CASSTDRGNIQYF. V gene TRBV2 combines with J gene TRBJ2-4; 8 bases fit TRBD1. The CDR3 covers 13 residues. V was pared by 5 bases and J by 6 bases, with 3 bases of the junction left unmatched. Germline V gene sequence: CDR1 SNHLY, CDR2 FYNNEI. Looking up the rest from reference TRBV2 and TRBJ2-4 gives the full variable domain: EPEVTQTPSHQVTQMGQEVILRCVPISNHLYFYWYRQILGQKVEFLVSFYNNEISEKSEIFDDQFSVERPDGSNFTLKIRSTKLEDSAMYFCASSTDRGNIQYFGAGTRLSVL.